Each of the 8 T cell receptor beta chains below was sequenced from the same sample in a study of siplizumab effects on memory and regulatory T cells. Sequenced by immunoSEQ multiplex PCR; TCRdb stores in-frame clones only, minus some. The sample contains roughly 80,000 clones, roughly 87% of which appear only once. What was sequenced was Tregs sorted from blood. These receptors were taken from a human donor in good health.

The V call is TRBV5-1, the J call TRBJ1-3; no reliable D call. Germline V gene sequence: CDR1 SGHRS, CDR2 YFSETQ. The CDR3 contains 14 residues. With 0 bases removed from V and 2 bases from J, the gap between germline ends came to 6 bases. In nucleotides, the CDR3 is TGCGCCAGCAGCTTGGCGGCAGCTGGAAACACCATATATTTT. This encodes CASSLAAAGNTIYF.

This clone appeared a single time. This sequence joins TRBV4-1 and TRBJ1-4; 11 bases match TRBD1. CDR3 length: 17 amino acids. V was pared by 1 base and J by 11 bases, with 12 bases of the junction left unmatched. From germline, CDR1 is MGHRA and CDR2 YSYEKL. CDR3 loop: CASSQAFTRDRGRKLFF. The DNA for the CDR3 is TGCGCCAGCAGCCAAGCATTCACCCGGGACAGGGGGAGGAAACTGTTTTTT.

CDR3 sequence reads: CASNPTGKYNEQFF. CDR3 nucleotides: TGTGCCAGCAACCCGACAGGGAAATACAATGAGCAGTTCTTC. The gene calls are TRBV5-4 and TRBJ2-1, with 7 bases fitting TRBD1. Germline CDR1 reads SGHNT; CDR2 reads YYREEE (reference sequence). The CDR3 is 14 amino acids. With V trimmed by 6 bases and J by 4 bases, 7 bases remained unmatched.

A single count supports this clone. The chain joins TRBV25-1 to TRBJ2-4, with D perhaps given as TRBD1 or TRBD2 (5 bases each). The CDR3 contains 17 residues. Germline CDR1 MGHDK, CDR2 SYGVNS. Trimming removed 5 bases from V and 0 bases from J, with 17 bases in between. The DNA for the CDR3 is TGTGCCAGCAGTCAAGGGGACCCAGGTCTAGCCAAAAACATTCAGTACTTC. Amino acid sequence: CASSQGDPGLAKNIQYF.

The CDR3 here is CASSLQLAGGSTGELFF. CDR3 nucleotide sequence: TGTGCCAGCAGCCTCCAACTAGCGGGGGGGAGTACCGGGGAGCTGTTTTTT. The chain combines TRBV7-6 with TRBJ2-2; 13 positions match TRBD2. The CDR3 runs to 17 residues. Germline V gives CDR1 SGHVS, CDR2 FNYEAQ. The V and J ends lost 5 bases and 5 bases, in that order; junction bases with no gene match: 8.

A note on this clone: This sequence may be a read error, since a much larger clone differs from it by one base. V usage is TRBV5-1 and J usage is TRBJ2-7; 7 bases are shared with TRBD1. The germline gives CDR1 SGHRS, CDR2 YFSETQ. This CDR3 is built from 15 residues. V was pared by 1 base and J by 0 bases, with 4 bases of the junction left unmatched. The CDR3 nucleotides read TGCGCCAGCAGCTTGACGGGACAGAGCTCCTACGAGCAGTACTTC. As protein: CASSLTGQSSYEQYF.

The CDR3 loop is CASSRGGGNTIYF. The CDR3 nucleotides are TGTGCCAGTAGTAGGGGAGGTGGAAACACCATATATTTT. The V and J genes are TRBV19 and TRBJ1-3; D is undetermined. The CDR3 covers 13 residues. The germline gives CDR1 LNHDA, CDR2 SQIVND (reference sequence). The V end lost 4 bases, the J end lost 3 bases, and 7 bases lay between the germline ends.

The chain uses TRBV4-3 and TRBJ2-3; 8 bases map to TRBD2. This CDR3 region has 17 residues. Trimming took 4 bases from V and 1 from J; bases not matched to a gene: 10. Germline values: CDR1 LGHNA, CDR2 YSLEER. The CDR3 loop reads CASSRRLAGMGTDTQYF. Here the CDR3 DNA reads TGCGCCAGCAGCCGCCGCTTAGCGGGGATGGGCACAGATACGCAGTATTTT.